A single sample is the source of the 16 T cell receptor beta chains below, sequenced in a study of shared clonotypes between healthy human individuals. Repertoires were generated with immunoSEQ multiplex PCR, while TCRdb's copy carries only in-frame clones and drops some. This sample yields over 2 million clones, of which roughly 96% are seen a single time; about 0.13% belongs to the top ten. The sequenced sample was naive CD4+ T cells sorted from blood. Described subset: CD45RA+ positively selected. These receptors all stem from a man between 18 and 35 years old in good health.

The genes are TRBV18 and TRBJ2-7, with 9 nucleotides matching TRBD2. Germline-derived CDR1 and CDR2 are KGHSH and LQKENI. Trimming removed 0 bases from V and 2 bases from J; junction bases left unmatched: 5. CDR3 length: 16 residues. CDR3 amino acids: CASSPPSGGFAYEQYF. The CDR3 nucleotides read TGTGCCAGCTCACCACCTAGCGGGGGATTCGCCTACGAGCAGTACTTC.

The chain uses TRBV19 and TRBJ1-5, with TRBD1 as a possible D gene (6 bases). Deletions cut 6 bases from V and 6 bases from J, with 12 bases between. The germline CDR1 and CDR2 sequences are LNHDA and SQIVND (reference sequence). The CDR3 spans 13 residues. CDR3 sequence reads: CASRTGEGQPQHF. DNA of the CDR3: TGTGCCAGTAGGACAGGCGAGGGTCAGCCCCAGCATTTT.

The CDR3 nucleotides are TGTGCCAGCAGCTTAGCATCCCCGGGTATTGAACCCCTCCACTTT. Translation gives CASSLASPGIEPLHF. The V and J genes are TRBV7-2 and TRBJ1-6; D unresolved. CDR3 size: 15 residues. In germline, CDR1 is SGHTA, CDR2 FQGNSA. Trimming pared 0 bases from V and 12 bases from J, leaving 15 bases between.

This sequence joins TRBV7-2 and TRBJ2-7; TRBD1 agrees at 9 bases. V dropped 2 bases and J dropped 5; count of bases not matched to a gene: 7. CDR1 and CDR2 from the germline V gene are SGHTA and FQGNSA. The length of the CDR3 is 15 residues. The DNA of the CDR3 is TGTGCCAGCAGCTTAACCGGGACAGGGAGCGACGAGCAGTACTTC. Translation gives CASSLTGTGSDEQYF. The full variable domain, with the rest looked up from reference TRBV7-2 and TRBJ2-7, is GAGVSQSPSNKVTEKGKDVELRCDPISGHTALYWYRQSLGQGLEFLIYFQGNSAPDKSGLPSDRFSAERTGGSVSTLTIQRTQQEDSAVYLCASSLTGTGSDEQYFGPGTRLTVT.

This chain uses TRBV30 with TRBJ2-7; 8 bases agree with TRBD1. The germline gives CDR1 GTSNPN, CDR2 SVGIG (reference sequence). With V trimmed by 2 bases and J by 5 bases, 5 bases remained unmatched. The CDR3 runs to 13 residues. The CDR3 DNA sequence: TGTGCCTGGAGTCGGGACAGGCTGAACGAGCAGTACTTC. Encoded protein: CAWSRDRLNEQYF.

V gene TRBV9 combines with J gene TRBJ2-5; TRBD2 aligns across 9 bases. Unmatched junction bases numbered 4, after V lost 0 bases and J lost 1 base. Germline CDR1 is SGDLS and CDR2 is YYNGEE. There are 16 residues in the CDR3. DNA of the CDR3: TGTGCCAGCAGCGTAGGCGGGACTAGCAGCCAAGAGACCCAGTACTTC. Protein: CASSVGGTSSQETQYF. The whole variable domain, filled in from reference TRBV9 and TRBJ2-5, reads DSGVTQTPKHLITATGQRVTLRCSPRSGDLSVYWYQQSLDQGLQFLIQYYNGEERAKGNILERFSAQQFPDLHSELNLSSLELGDSALYFCASSVGGTSSQETQYFGPGTRLLVL.

A remark on this clone: Other DNA sequences within the sample encode an identical CDR3. The V and J genes are TRBV29-1 and TRBJ2-7; TRBD2 aligns across 10 bases. V shed 4 bases, J shed 3 bases, and the junction held 0 bases outside the gene matches. Germline V CDR1 and CDR2: SQVTM, ANQGSEA. The length of the CDR3 is 12 residues. The CDR3 DNA is TGCAGCGTTGTAGCGGGAGGCTACGAGCAGTACTTC. It codes for CSVVAGGYEQYF.

The chain employs TRBV6-5 and TRBJ2-3; the D gene is possibly TRBD1 (5 bases). Germline V gene lookup returns CDR1 MNHEY and CDR2 SVGAGI. There are 16 residues in the CDR3. V was pared by 2 bases and J by 2 bases, with 14 bases between. CDR3 DNA sequence: TGTGCCAGCAGTTACAGGGGTTCCAGTCCCACAGATACGCAGTATTTT. It translates to CASSYRGSSPTDTQYF.

The rearrangement uses TRBV7-2 and TRBJ2-7; D might be TRBD1 (6 bases). Germline-derived CDR1 and CDR2 are SGHTA and FQGNSA. CDR3 length: 15 residues. V was trimmed by 3 bases and J by 6 bases, leaving 18 bases between them. CDR3: CASSFSGLGALEQYF. The CDR3 region has the DNA TGTGCCAGCAGCTTTTCGGGTTTGGGGGCCCTCGAGCAGTACTTC.

This rearrangement joins TRBV5-1 to TRBJ1-5; D perhaps matches TRBD1 (5 bases). The CDR3 extends over 17 amino acids. Trimming removed 0 bases from V and 1 base from J, with 14 bases in between. In germline, CDR1 is SGHRS, CDR2 YFSETQ. This CDR3 reads CASSLAPLGVSNQPQHF. The DNA for the CDR3 is TGCGCCAGCAGCTTGGCCCCACTGGGGGTAAGCAATCAGCCCCAGCATTTT.

The chain is built from TRBV10-3 and TRBJ2-3; possible D gene TRBD2, 6 bases. Germline values: CDR1 ENHRY, CDR2 SYGVKD. This CDR3 is built from 15 residues. Trimming stripped 4 bases from V and 1 base from J, with 12 bases between. This CDR3 reads CAISGGGSGTDTQYF. The CDR3 DNA sequence: TGTGCCATCAGTGGTGGGGGGAGCGGCACAGATACGCAGTATTTT.

The rearrangement links TRBV30 to TRBJ1-1; D is perhaps TRBD1 (5 bases). This CDR3 has 12 residues. V lost 5 bases and J lost 6, with 13 bases in between. Germline lookup yields CDR1 GTSNPN and CDR2 SVGIG (reference sequence). The DNA for the CDR3 is TGTGCCTGGTCCTATCAGGGATCTGAAGCTTTCTTT. Translated, it gives CAWSYQGSEAFF.

This chain connects TRBV6-6 to TRBJ1-5; D is unclear. Germline assignment: CDR1 MNHNY and CDR2 SVGAGI (reference sequence). With 6 bases removed from V and 3 bases from J, the gap between germline ends came to 9 bases. The CDR3 runs to 13 residues. CDR3 nucleotide sequence: TGTGCCAGCAGCCAGGACCTCAATCAGCCCCAGCATTTT. Amino acid sequence: CASSQDLNQPQHF.

The J gene is TRBJ2-5, the V gene TRBV7-3; D call uncertain. The CDR3 length is 14 residues. Looked up from germline, CDR1 is SGHTA and CDR2 is FQGTGA. V was shortened by 5 bases and J by 7 bases, with 17 bases between the two germline ends. The CDR3: CASSPYPSYPTQYF. In DNA, the CDR3 is TGTGCCAGCAGCCCCTACCCTTCCTATCCGACCCAGTACTTC.

The gene calls are TRBV11-3 and TRBJ2-2; tentatively, D is TRBD1 (5 bases). The CDR3 has 16 amino acids. V was trimmed by 3 bases and J by 4 bases, leaving 15 bases between them. Germline CDR1 SGHNT, CDR2 YENEEA. CDR3 sequence (DNA): TGTGCCAGCAGCTTCCGGCCAGGGCCTCCCACCGGGGAGCTGTTTTTT. Protein product: CASSFRPGPPTGELFF. The full variable domain, with the rest looked up from reference TRBV11-3 and TRBJ2-2, is EAGVVQSPRYKIIEKKQPVAFWCNPISGHNTLYWYLQNLGQGPELLIRYENEEAVDDSQLPKDRFSAERLKGVDSTLKIQPAELGDSAVYLCASSFRPGPPTGELFFGEGSRLTVL.

The rearrangement joins TRBV2 to TRBJ2-7, with TRBD2 identical over 7 bases. Germline values: CDR1 SNHLY, CDR2 FYNNEI. J was trimmed by 0 bases and V by 4 bases; bases with no gene match: 9. The CDR3 consists of 16 residues. CDR3 nucleotide sequence: TGTGCCAGCAGTGCTAAGCGGGGACTAATCTCCTACGAGCAGTACTTC. It codes for CASSAKRGLISYEQYF.